This is a list of T cell receptor beta chains from one sample in a study of T cells in Graves' hyperthyroidism and ophthalmopathy. MiXCR, applied by TCRdb to the multiplex PCR reads, yields one record per CDR3 protein. The table has about 590,000 distinct CDR3 sequences, approximately 15% seen once. Sequencing was carried out using blood. These receptors originate from a woman aged 18-29 years with Graves' ophthalmopathy. CDR3s include the opening cysteine and the closing phenylalanine or tryptophan. D genes are given only for firm matches. Size tells how often a clone was seen (once, few, many) or the class of an expanded clone, and some rows leave it out.

>-|15|TRBJ1-4|-|TRBV19
CASTPQGATNEKLFF
TGTGCCAGTACCCCACAAGGAGCAACTAATGAAAAACTGTTTTTT
>TRBD2|16|TRBJ2-7|few|TRBV29-1
CSVEGGGLAGSYEQYF
TGCAGCGTTGAAGGGGGGGGACTAGCGGGGTCCTACGAGCAGTACTTC
>TRBD1|14|TRBJ1-2|few|TRBV6-4
CARRGTGQIYGYTF
TGTGCCAGACGGGGCACGGGACAGATCTATGGCTACACCTTC
>TRBD2|14|TRBJ2-1|many|TRBV6-2/TRBV6-3
CASSWTSGNFEQFF
TGTGCCAGCAGTTGGACTAGCGGGAATTTTGAGCAGTTCTTC
>-|15|TRBJ1-3|-|TRBV10-3
CAISDTRGAGDTIYF
TGTGCCATCAGTGACACGCGAGGGGCTGGGGACACCATATATTTT
>TRBD1|14|TRBJ2-7|many|TRBV28
CASSCHRGTCEQYF
TGTGCCAGCAGTTGCCACAGGGGGACCTGCGAGCAGTACTTC
>-|12|TRBJ1-2|many|TRBV24-1
CATEGLDYGYTF
TGTGCCACCGAAGGTCTGGACTATGGCTACACCTTC
>-|15|TRBJ2-1|-|TRBV5-8
CASSINSPGYNEQFF
TGTGCCAGCAGCATAAACAGCCCGGGATACAATGAGCAGTTCTTC
>TRBD2|16|TRBJ2-1|-|TRBV11-2
CASSSSGSGAYNEQFF
TGTGCCAGCAGCTCTAGCGGGAGCGGAGCCTACAATGAGCAGTTCTTC
>-|13|TRBJ2-2|-|TRBV19
CASTGLYTGELFF
TGTGCCAGTACGGGACTGTACACCGGGGAGCTGTTTTTT
>-|15|TRBJ2-7|-|TRBV14
CASTSNLGGAYEQYF
TGTGCCAGCACCTCCAACCTCGGCGGGGCTTACGAGCAGTACTTC
>TRBD2|15|TRBJ2-1|few|TRBV19
CASSIAPLAANEQFF
TGTGCCAGTAGTATAGCCCCCCTAGCGGCCAATGAGCAGTTCTTC
>-|13|TRBJ2-3|-|TRBV10-3
CAISLGLTDTQYF
TGTGCCATCAGTCTTGGGCTAACAGATACGCAGTATTTT
>TRBD2|15|TRBJ2-7|many|TRBV7-9
CASREWGEGSYEQYF
TGTGCCAGCAGAGAGTGGGGGGAGGGCTCCTACGAGCAGTACTTC
>-|13|TRBJ2-1|-|TRBV19
CASSIEVNNEQFF
TGTGCCAGTAGTATCGAGGTAAACAATGAGCAGTTCTTC
>TRBD2|16|TRBJ2-7|many|TRBV28
CASSLWVSGVSYEQYF
TGTGCCAGCAGTTTATGGGTTAGCGGGGTATCCTACGAGCAGTACTTC
>-|14|TRBJ1-2|few|TRBV24-1
CATSDRGEVHGYTF
TGTGCCACCAGTGACCGAGGTGAAGTCCATGGCTACACCTTC
>TRBD1|15|TRBJ2-5|-|TRBV2
CASSKQGAGQETQYF
TGTGCCAGCAGCAAACAGGGGGCGGGCCAAGAGACCCAGTACTTC
>-|12|TRBJ2-7|medium-sized|TRBV28
CASSLIGYEQYF
TGTGCCAGCAGTTTAATAGGGTACGAGCAGTACTTC
>-|10|TRBJ1-1|-|TRBV29-1
CSVTVYEAFF
TGCAGCGTTACCGTTTATGAAGCTTTCTTT
>TRBD2|17|TRBJ2-3|many|TRBV12-3/TRBV12-4
CASHTSGRAWTTDTQYF
TGTGCCAGCCATACTAGCGGGAGGGCCTGGACCACAGATACGCAGTATTTT
>-|14|TRBJ1-1|many|TRBV18
CASSPRDTLDEAFF
TGTGCCAGCTCACCACGGGACACCCTAGATGAAGCTTTCTTT
>-|19|TRBJ2-1|many|TRBV3-1
CASSQVADLQGHTYNEQFF
TGTGCCAGCAGCCAAGTAGCGGACCTACAGGGCCACACCTACAATGAGCAGTTCTTC
>-|16|TRBJ2-7|-|TRBV4-1
CASSQDAREGAYEQYF
TGCGCCAGCAGCCAAGATGCCCGAGAAGGGGCCTACGAGCAGTACTTC
>TRBD2|16|TRBJ2-7|many|TRBV28
CASSFLAGGSVYEQYF
TGTGCCAGCAGTTTCCTAGCGGGAGGGTCTGTGTACGAGCAGTACTTC
>TRBD1|15|TRBJ2-1|many|TRBV11-1
CASSLWGQGNREQFF
TGTGCCAGCAGCTTATGGGGACAGGGAAACCGTGAGCAGTTCTTC
>TRBD1|17|TRBJ2-1|many|TRBV6-2/TRBV6-3
CASSYWEGTGVGNEQFF
TGTGCCAGCAGTTACTGGGAAGGGACAGGGGTCGGCAATGAGCAGTTCTTC
>TRBD2|17|TRBJ2-2|-|TRBV9
CASSVAGGLAVTGELFF
TGTGCCAGCAGCGTAGCTGGGGGACTAGCGGTTACCGGGGAGCTGTTTTTT
>TRBD2|16|TRBJ2-7|-|TRBV16
CASSQLLAGSSYEQYF
TGTGCCAGCAGCCAGTTATTAGCGGGATCCTCCTACGAGCAGTACTTC
>-|15|TRBJ2-1|many|TRBV9
CASSADMSSYNEQFF
TGTGCCAGCAGCGCCGATATGAGCTCCTACAATGAGCAGTTCTTC
>-|16|TRBJ2-2|-|TRBV5-8
CASSFYQGHDTGELFF
TGTGCCAGCAGCTTTTATCAGGGACATGACACCGGGGAGCTGTTTTTT
>-|15|TRBJ2-3|few|TRBV7-3
CASSLVVTSTDTQYF
TGTGCCAGCAGCTTAGTCGTGACTAGCACAGATACGCAGTATTTT
>-|14|TRBJ2-5|many|TRBV18
CASSPPGRQETQYF
TGTGCCAGCTCACCACCGGGCAGACAAGAGACCCAGTACTTC
>-|14|TRBJ2-5|-|TRBV9
CASSVRTARETQYF
TGTGCCAGCAGCGTGCGGACAGCCAGGGAGACCCAGTACTTC
>TRBD1|17|TRBJ1-5|few|TRBV20-1
CSATLQGQGVSSQPQHF
TGCAGTGCAACACTCCAAGGACAGGGGGTTTCTAGTCAGCCCCAGCATTTT
>-|14|TRBJ1-1|-|TRBV10-3
CAISESHRRLGSFF
TGTGCCATCAGTGAGTCCCACAGGCGGCTTGGTTCTTTCTTT
>TRBD1|17|TRBJ2-7|many|TRBV20-1
CSARDQRTGTVGNEQYF
TGCAGTGCTAGAGATCAAAGGACAGGGACCGTGGGGAACGAGCAGTACTTC
>TRBD1|14|TRBJ1-1|few|TRBV5-8
CASSFEQQGVEAFF
TGTGCCAGCAGCTTCGAACAACAGGGGGTGGAAGCTTTCTTT
>-|14|TRBJ2-7|many|TRBV2
CASREGSATYEQYF
TGTGCCAGCAGGGAAGGAAGCGCGACCTACGAGCAGTACTTC
>-|13|TRBJ2-5|many|TRBV9
CASSPESGETQYF
TGTGCCAGCAGCCCAGAGTCGGGAGAGACCCAGTACTTC
>TRBD1|16|TRBJ1-5|-|TRBV16
CASSQSGTGGYQPQHF
TGTGCCAGCAGCCAATCGGGGACAGGGGGCTATCAGCCCCAGCATTTT